A selection of T cell receptor beta chains follows, all from one sample in a study of blood T cell repertoires in COVID-19. This table comes from immunoSEQ multiplex PCR, and its TCRdb copy is limited to in-frame clones, with some not included. The data hold some 270,000 clones, with around 90% observed a single time. Material: PBMCs or T cells enriched from blood (not recorded which). These receptors were obtained from a middle-aged woman who had been exposed to COVID-19. CDR3s include the opening cysteine and the closing phenylalanine or tryptophan. Each record gives: V gene, D gene, J gene, clone size, CDR3 DNA, CDR3 protein. D genes are given only for firm matches. Only some rows state a clone size, as once, few, many or a class for expanded clones.

TRBV7-9	.	TRBJ2-2	.	TGTGCCAGCAAGTGGCGGTCTTTAAACACCGGGGAGCTGTTTTTT	CASKWRSLNTGELFF
TRBV19	TRBD1	TRBJ1-1	.	TGTGCCAGTAGCGACAGGGGGCGGACGATGAACACTGAAGCTTTCTTT	CASSDRGRTMNTEAFF
TRBV28	.	TRBJ1-2	.	TGTGCCAGCAGTTTCCGACAGGTCGACGGCTATGGCTACACCTTC	CASSFRQVDGYGYTF
TRBV6-5	TRBD1	TRBJ1-5	.	TGTGCCAGCACTCCGGACAGGGGCGTTGGACAGCCCCAGCATTTT	CASTPDRGVGQPQHF
TRBV19	.	TRBJ1-5	.	TGTGCCAGTAGTTTCAGACAGCCTAGCAATCAGCCCCAGCATTTT	CASSFRQPSNQPQHF
TRBV5-1	.	TRBJ1-6	.	TGCGCCAGCAGCTCCACACAGGGCGATGACAATTCACCCCTCCACTTT	CASSSTQGDDNSPLHF
TRBV29-1	.	TRBJ2-2	few	TGCAGCGTGAGGGGGAGCAGGGGGAACACCGGGGAGCTGTTTTTT	CSVRGSRGNTGELFF
TRBV28	.	TRBJ2-7	few	TGTGCCAGCAGTTTGGAGAGCTACGAGCAGTACTTC	CASSLESYEQYF
TRBV27	.	TRBJ1-6	.	TGTGCCAGCAGTTTCCAGCCTAGGGGGAATTCACCCCTCCACTTT	CASSFQPRGNSPLHF
TRBV28	.	TRBJ1-5	.	TGTGCCAGCGGCCTGTTTCAGCCCCAGCATTTT	CASGLFQPQHF
TRBV7-3	TRBD2	TRBJ2-1	.	TGTGCCAGCAGCTTAGCCCGCACTAGCGGATACAATGAGCAGTTCTTC	CASSLARTSGYNEQFF
TRBV11-3	.	TRBJ1-2	.	TGTGCCAGCAGCGTCGGTGGTTCCTATGGCTACACCTTC	CASSVGGSYGYTF
TRBV27	.	TRBJ2-1	.	TGTGCCAGCAGTGGGGTGGGGGGTTCCGCCTACAATGAGCAGTTCTTC	CASSGVGGSAYNEQFF
TRBV7-2	.	TRBJ1-5	.	TGTGCCAGCAGCTCCACGGGACAACTCGGACAGCCCCAGCATTTT	CASSSTGQLGQPQHF
TRBV6-5	.	TRBJ2-7	.	TGTGCCAGCAGTCCCCCGGGACATCGTTACGAGCAGTACTTC	CASSPPGHRYEQYF